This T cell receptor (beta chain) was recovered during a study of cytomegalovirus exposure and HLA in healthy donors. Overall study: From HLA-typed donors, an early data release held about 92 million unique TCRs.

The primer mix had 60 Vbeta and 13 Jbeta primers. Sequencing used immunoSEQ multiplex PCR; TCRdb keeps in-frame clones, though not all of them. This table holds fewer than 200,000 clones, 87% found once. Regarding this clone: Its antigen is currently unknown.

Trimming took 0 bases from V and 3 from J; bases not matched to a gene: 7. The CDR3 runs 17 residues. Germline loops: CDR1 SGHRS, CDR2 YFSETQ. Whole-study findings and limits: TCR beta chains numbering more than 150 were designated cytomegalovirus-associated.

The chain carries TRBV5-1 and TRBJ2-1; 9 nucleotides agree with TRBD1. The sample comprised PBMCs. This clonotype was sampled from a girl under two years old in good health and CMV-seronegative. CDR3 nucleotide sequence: TGCGCCAGCAGCTTGGGGGTGGGGACAGGGTACTACAATGAGCAGTTCTTC. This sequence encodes CASSLGVGTGYYNEQFF.